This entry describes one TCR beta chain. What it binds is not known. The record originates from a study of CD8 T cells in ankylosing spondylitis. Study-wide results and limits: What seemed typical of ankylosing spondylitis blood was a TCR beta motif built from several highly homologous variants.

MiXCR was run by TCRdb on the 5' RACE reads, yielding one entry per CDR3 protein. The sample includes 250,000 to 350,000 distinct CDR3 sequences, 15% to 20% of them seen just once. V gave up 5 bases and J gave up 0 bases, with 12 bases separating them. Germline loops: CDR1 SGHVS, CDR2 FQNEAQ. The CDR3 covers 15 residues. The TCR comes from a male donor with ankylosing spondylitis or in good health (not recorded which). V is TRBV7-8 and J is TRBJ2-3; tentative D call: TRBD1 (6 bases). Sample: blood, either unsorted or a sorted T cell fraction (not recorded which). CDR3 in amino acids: CASSPGQWSTDTQYF. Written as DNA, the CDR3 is TGTGCCAGCAGCCCCGGACAGTGGAGCACAGATACGCAGTATTTT. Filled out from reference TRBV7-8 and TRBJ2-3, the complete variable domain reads GAGVSQSPRYKVAKRGQDVALRCDPISGHVSLFWYQQALGQGPEFLTYFQNEAQLDKSGLPSDRFFAERPEGSVSTLKIQRTQQEDSAVYLCASSPGQWSTDTQYFGPGTRLTVL.